The present entry profiles one T cell receptor beta chain with its context. Its cognate antigen is unknown. Synthesis of TCR beta cDNA was carried out from 500 ng total RNA with a constant-region primer. Slightly modified ARM-PCR, run as three nested multiplex PCR rounds, produced the TCR beta libraries. Amplification in the first two PCR rounds was performed using TRBV1-TRBV30 forward primers and a C-beta reverse primer for roughly 10 cycles each. Via MiXCR, TCRdb re-called the multiplex PCR reads, giving one row per CDR3 protein. The sample gives 310,000 or so distinct CDR3 sequences, 50% to 60% of which show up once; more than 15% is in the top ten. These data belong to a study of tumor-infiltrating lymphocytes in primary liver carcinoma. Overall study: The patient population consisted of men and women between 30 and 69 years of age. Maximum tumor diameters ranged from 4.2 to 10 cm, stage T1-T3 N0M0.

The germline V gene encodes CDR1 SEHNR and CDR2 FQNEAQ (reference sequence). The CDR3 runs 14 residues. V gave up 9 bases and J gave up 3 bases; unmatched junction bases: 5. Unsorted whole blood yielded blood RNA, and germline DNA was extracted as well. Preoperatively, approximately 4 milliliters of peripheral blood were collected. Findings and limits, study-wide: Since the samples were bulk and unsorted, the CD4+ and CD8+ repertoires were not compared.

Specimen: peripheral blood. This TCR derives from a woman in her 30s with primary liver carcinoma and hepatitis B virus infection. The rearrangement uses TRBV7-9 and TRBJ2-2, with 9 bases that match TRBD2. CDR3 nucleotides: TGTGCCAGTCATCTAGCGGGACACACCGGGGAGCTGTTTTTT. Translating gives CASHLAGHTGELFF.